The sequence of this T cell receptor (beta chain) was determined in a study of T-cell reconstitution after alpha-beta-depleted transplantation in children. CDR3 length: 13 amino acids. The ends were cut back, 1 base at V and 5 bases at J, with 11 bases in the middle. Germline CDR1 is DFQATT and CDR2 is SNEGSKA (reference sequence). This clonotype was seen more than once but under ten times. Unique molecular identifiers were used to barcode this TCRbeta library. TCRdb reanalysed the PCR reads using MiXCR and keeps one entry per CDR3 protein. Among about 400,000 distinct CDR3 sequences listed, less than 15% were seen once.

Specimen: PBMCs, collected from the stem cell graft. This receptor was obtained from a human donor who donated a stem cell graft to a child with Fanconi anemia. The chain links TRBV20-1 to TRBJ2-5; D call uncertain. The DNA for the CDR3 is TGCAGTGCTAGAGTTGAAGTAGGGGAGACCCAGTACTTC. Amino acid sequence: CSARVEVGETQYF.